This paragraph covers one T cell receptor beta chain sequence. The data were obtained in a study of OX40 agonist ivuxolimab in advanced cancers. About the study: A history of anti-PD-1, anti-PD-L1 or anti-CTLA-4 therapy was acceptable, and approximately 40% had some. Three patients showed partial responses: one hepatocellular carcinoma and two cutaneous melanoma cases.

The ends were cut back, 1 base at V and 0 bases at J, with 6 bases in the middle. The CDR3 extends over 15 amino acids. Per germline, CDR1 SGHDN and CDR2 FVKESK. Assay: immunoSEQ multiplex PCR; the TCRdb copy retains only in-frame clones and omits some. This table holds about 59,000 clones, 87% found once. Baseline, cycle 4 day 1, and cycle 7 day 1 were the blood sampling points. The receptor's source is an adult with an advanced solid tumor such as melanoma, head and neck, liver or kidney cancer. The chain is built from TRBV14 and TRBJ2-2; no clear D gene. The sample here was CD4+ or CD8+ T cells sorted from blood, taken in a trial of the OX40 agonist ivuxolimab. CDR3 protein: CASSQGQTNTGELFF. For the CDR3, the DNA is TGTGCCAGCAGCCAAGGGCAGACGAACACCGGGGAGCTGTTTTTT.